This T cell receptor (beta chain) was recorded in a study of T cell responses to AZD1222 COVID-19 vaccine. Using immunoSEQ multiplex PCR, the repertoire was profiled, and TCRdb retains in-frame clones only, with some absent. This table holds under 150,000 clones, roughly 92% found once. The CDR3 length is 12 residues. Germline assignment: CDR1 ENHRY and CDR2 SYGVKD. V was trimmed by 5 bases and J by 3 bases, leaving 5 bases between them. This TCR was sampled from an adult who received the AZD1222 COVID-19 vaccine. The rearrangement uses TRBV10-3 and TRBJ1-5; D gene uncertain. The source material was peripheral blood, sampled 28 days after the second AZD1222 dose. The CDR3 DNA is TGTGCCATCAGTATCAACAATCAGCCCCAGCATTTT. This translates into CAISINNQPQHF.